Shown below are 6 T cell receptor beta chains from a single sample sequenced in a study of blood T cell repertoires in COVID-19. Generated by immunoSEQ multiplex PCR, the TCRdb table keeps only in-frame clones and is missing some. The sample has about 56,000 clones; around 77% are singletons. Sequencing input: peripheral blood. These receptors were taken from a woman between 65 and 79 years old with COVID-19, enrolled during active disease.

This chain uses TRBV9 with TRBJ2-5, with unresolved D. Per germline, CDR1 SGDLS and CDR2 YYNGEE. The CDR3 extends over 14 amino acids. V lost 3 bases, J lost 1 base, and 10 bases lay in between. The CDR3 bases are TGTGCCAGCAGCGAAACTGCCCTCCAAGAGACCCAGTACTTC. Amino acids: CASSETALQETQYF.

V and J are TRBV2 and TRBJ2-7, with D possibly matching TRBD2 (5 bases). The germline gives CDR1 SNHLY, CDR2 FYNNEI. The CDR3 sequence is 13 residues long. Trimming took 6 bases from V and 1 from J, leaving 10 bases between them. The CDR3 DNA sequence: TGTGCCAGCAGCCGGGATTTATCCTACGAGCAGTACTTC. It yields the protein CASSRDLSYEQYF.

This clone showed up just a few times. CDR3 residues: CASSTTETGELFF. In nucleotides, the CDR3 is TGTGCCAGCTCAACGACAGAGACCGGGGAGCTGTTTTTT. The rearrangement links TRBV18 to TRBJ2-2, with D perhaps TRBD1 (5 bases). Trimming stripped 5 bases from V and 5 bases from J, with 9 bases between. Germline CDR1 is KGHSH and CDR2 is LQKENI. The CDR3 is 13 amino acids.

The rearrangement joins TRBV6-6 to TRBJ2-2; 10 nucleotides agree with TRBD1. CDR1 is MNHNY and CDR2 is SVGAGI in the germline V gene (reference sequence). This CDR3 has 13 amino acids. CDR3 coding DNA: TGTGCTGTAGGGACAGGGGCCACCGGGGAGCTGTTTTTT. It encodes CAVGTGATGELFF.

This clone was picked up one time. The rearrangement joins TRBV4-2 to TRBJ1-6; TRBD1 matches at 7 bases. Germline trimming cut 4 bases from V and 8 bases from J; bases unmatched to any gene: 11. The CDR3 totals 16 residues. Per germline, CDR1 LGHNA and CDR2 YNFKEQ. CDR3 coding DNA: TGTGCCAGCAGCCGGCTATTCGACAGGGCGGATTCACCCCTCCACTTT. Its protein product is CASSRLFDRADSPLHF.

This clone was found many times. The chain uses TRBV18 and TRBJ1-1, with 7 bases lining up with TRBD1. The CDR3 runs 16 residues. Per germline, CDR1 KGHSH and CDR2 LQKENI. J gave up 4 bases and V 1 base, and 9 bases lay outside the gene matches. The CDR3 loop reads CASSPRRDSGGTEAFF. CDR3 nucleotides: TGTGCCAGCTCACCACGGCGGGACAGCGGGGGCACTGAAGCTTTCTTT.